This record looks at one T cell receptor beta chain sequence and its context. Its antigen target is currently unknown. There are no base qualities to consult, and no much larger clone falls within one base. These data are taken from a study of blood T cell repertoires in COVID-19 (TCRdb year 2020). Broadly, across the study: The collaborator samples originated in the United States, Italy and Spain and spanned the acute and convalescent phases of COVID-19. The prospective study material was composed of cDNA or gDNA derived from T cells, B-cell-depleted T cells, or PBMCs. Deeply sampled blood TCRbeta repertoires from subjects exposed to, actively infected with, or recovered from COVID-19 were included in the dataset. The repertoires were made available in a free public database intended to serve as a resource for research on the immune response to SARS-CoV-2. Samples were obtained from the ongoing ImmuneRACE study (first 160 participants) and from over a thousand subjects provided by 6 global collaborators. A de-identified subject ID, COVID-19 status, age in years and sex were almost always included in the sample metadata. Where available, HLA class I and class II types were taken from metadata supplied by the sample provider and were not determined by assay-based typing.

From a lookup of the germline V gene (reference sequence), CDR1 and CDR2 are SEHNR and FQNEAQ. From the cysteine up to the phenylalanine, the CDR3 has a length of 14 residues. Only the CDR3 region is kept as DNA, spanning 42 bases read in frame from base 1. V and J are truncated by 3 bases and 4 bases respectively, leaving an intervening sequence of 12 bases. TCRbeta CDR3 regions were amplified from genomic DNA using the immunoSEQ Assay, a bias-controlled multiplex PCR. In the source study's methods: Nucleated cell counts per sample were estimated from amplification of reference gene primers within the assay. To quantify the absolute abundance of each unique TCRbeta CDR3 rearrangement, sequence reads were collapsed and filtered. For each sample, productive Simpson clonality was calculated by taking the square root of Simpson's diversity index across productive rearrangements. TCRdb carries this immuneACCESS record with in-frame sequences only. Its versions omit some clonotypes, under half of them owing to an unresolved V gene in the studies checked, with the rest unexplained. V, J and clone size are those of that table, while D and trimming were read from the DNA. The sample has approximately 81,000 clones on record, around 80% of them singletons. Jointly, the top ten make up about 7.4% of the sample.

The research as a whole found: Clinical and demographic metadata were provided uncurated, with the amount varying by source and participant.

The collaborating institutions used their own protocols to collect whole blood in K2EDTA tubes. For TCRbeta analysis, collaborators shipped samples as frozen whole blood, isolated PBMCs, or DNA extracted from either of those sample types. This sequence was found in a human donor in a cohort sampled during active COVID-19. In this chain, TRBV7-9 is recombined with TRBJ1-2, with the D gene not clear enough to name. The source material was peripheral blood. The nucleotide sequence is TGTGCCAGCAGCTTCCAGCAGGCACCCTATGGCTACACCTTC. Its translation is CASSFQQAPYGYTF.